The source of this T cell receptor beta chain is a study of early T cells in non-severe SARS-CoV-2 infection. Study at large: RNA in bulk from unsorted whole blood was sequenced, and chains were unpaired. Findings and caveats of the study: The VDJdb matching leaned toward anti-spike CD8 responses and overlooked private and CD4 specificities.

Individual cDNA molecules carried attached unique molecular identifiers. From the 5' RACE reads, TCRdb called clonotypes with MiXCR, one entry per CDR3 protein. Of more than 50,000 distinct CDR3 sequences in the sample, about 13% were seen once. A remark on this clonotype: Its antigen is undetermined.

J was trimmed by 3 bases and V by 6 bases; bases with no gene match: 6. CDR1 and CDR2 (germline): DFQATT, SNEGSKA (reference sequence). The CDR3 is 15 amino acids. This sample comprised whole blood, obtained at baseline. The clonotype was recovered from an adult who was a healthcare worker with PCR-confirmed SARS-CoV-2 infection or an uninfected control (not recorded which). The rearrangement uses TRBV20-1 and TRBJ2-2; the match to TRBD2 covers 11 bases. The DNA for the CDR3 is TGCAGTGCCCAGACTAGCGGGGCTGACACCGGGGAGCTGTTTTTT. Its translation: CSAQTSGADTGELFF.